This entry lists 7 T cell receptor beta chains sequenced from one sample in a study of shared clonotypes between healthy human individuals. TCRdb's copy holds only in-frame clones and misses some; the assay was immunoSEQ multiplex PCR. The table shows around 2.1 million clones, with roughly 91% occurring only once. Terminally differentiated effector memory CD45RA+ cells were left out of the naive CD8 fraction, which was CD45RO-negative and positively selected for CCR7. The specimen was naive CD8+ T cells from PBMCs. The origin of the receptors is a man between 18 and 35 years old in good health. Some clones in this sample may be carry-over from other donors' samples.

The rearrangement links TRBV28 to TRBJ2-3; 14 bases align to TRBD2. V was pared by 1 base and J by 7 bases, with 10 bases of the junction left unmatched. CDR1 is MDHEN and CDR2 is SYDVKM in the germline V gene. The CDR3 runs to 18 residues. CDR3 sequence reads: CASSLSQTSGRVRHTQYF. CDR3 DNA: TGTGCCAGCAGTTTATCCCAGACTAGCGGGAGGGTTCGTCATACGCAGTATTTT.

The rearrangement uses TRBV4-1 and TRBJ1-1; D may be TRBD1 (5 bases). Germline V CDR1 and CDR2: MGHRA, YSYEKL. V shed 0 bases and J shed 0 bases, with 17 bases lying between them. This CDR3 contains 18 residues. CDR3 DNA: TGCGCCAGCAGCCAAGATCGGAGGGGATTCGGAATGAACACTGAAGCTTTCTTT. It specifies CASSQDRRGFGMNTEAFF.

The chain uses TRBV27 and TRBJ1-2, with D perhaps matching TRBD1 (5 bases). The germline CDR1 and CDR2 sequences are MNHEY and SMNVEV (reference sequence). Trimming pared 8 bases from V and 8 bases from J, leaving 15 bases between. The CDR3 is made up of 12 amino acids. CDR3: CASGLRGDGYTF. CDR3 in DNA: TGTGCCAGCGGTCTCCGGGGGGACGGCTACACCTTC.

V usage is TRBV2 and J usage is TRBJ1-4, with D tentatively TRBD1 (6 bases). The CDR3 length is 14 residues. Trimming took 9 bases from V and 7 from J, leaving 18 bases between them. Per the germline V gene, CDR1 is SNHLY and CDR2 is FYNNEI. The CDR3 loop is CASKDGGLSEKLFF. The CDR3 DNA sequence: TGTGCCAGTAAAGATGGGGGGCTAAGTGAAAAACTGTTTTTT.

V and J are TRBV9 and TRBJ2-3; the match to TRBD2 covers 7 bases. Losses at the gene ends were 0 bases for V and 1 base for J; bases not matched to a gene: 2. CDR3 size: 15 residues. Germline V gene sequence: CDR1 SGDLS, CDR2 YYNGEE. CDR3 in amino acids: CASSVVTSGTDTQYF. For the CDR3, the DNA is TGTGCCAGCAGCGTAGTAACTAGCGGCACAGATACGCAGTATTTT.

The J gene is TRBJ2-1, the V gene TRBV11-1; D is ambiguous. V lost 2 bases and J 0 bases, leaving 14 bases between the germline ends. Germline CDR1 is SGHAT and CDR2 is FQDESV (reference sequence). The CDR3 has 17 residues. This CDR3 reads CASSLWGTESSYNEQFF. In DNA, the CDR3 is TGTGCCAGCAGCTTATGGGGTACGGAGAGCTCCTACAATGAGCAGTTCTTC. The complete variable domain, with remaining parts taken from reference TRBV11-1 and TRBJ2-1, reads EAEVAQSPRYKITEKSQAVAFWCDPISGHATLYWYRQILGQGPELLVQFQDESVVDDSQLPKDRFSAERLKGVDSTLKIQPAELGDSAMYLCASSLWGTESSYNEQFFGPGTRLTVL.

The chain uses TRBV7-2 and TRBJ2-7; 7 positions match TRBD2. This CDR3 spans 14 amino acids. J lost 2 bases, V lost 4 bases, and 5 bases had no gene match. The V gene's germline CDR1 is SGHTA and CDR2 FQGNSA. CDR3 nucleotides: TGTGCCAGCAGCTACCAGCGGGGCCCCTACGAGCAGTACTTC. It encodes CASSYQRGPYEQYF.